One and the same sample provided the 18 T cell receptor beta chains below, sequenced in a study of T cells after yellow fever vaccination. MiXCR was run by TCRdb on the 5' RACE reads, yielding one entry per CDR3 protein. The profile covers 600,000 to 750,000 distinct CDR3 sequences, with roughly an eighth appearing a single time and about 16% taken by the ten largest. Sequencing was performed on PBMCs, taken on the day of the yellow fever booster vaccination. These receptors were taken from a young man who received the YFV17D yellow fever vaccine.

This clonotype was observed a handful of times. The chain uses TRBV18 and TRBJ2-1; the D gene is possibly TRBD1 (5 bases). Germline CDR1 KGHSH, CDR2 LQKENI. With 3 bases removed from V and 2 bases from J, the gap between germline ends came to 8 bases. This CDR3 is 14 amino acids long. CDR3 DNA: TGTGCCAGCTCACCTCAGGGCCCCTACAATGAGCAGTTCTTC. Translation: CASSPQGPYNEQFF.

This clonotype appeared a few times. The V gene is TRBV7-9, the J gene TRBJ2-5, with D unclear. The germline V and J ends were trimmed by 3 bases and 6 bases, with 8 bases remaining between them. The CDR3 contains 12 residues. Germline-derived CDR1 and CDR2 are SEHNR and FQNEAQ (reference sequence). The CDR3 sequence: CASSLDSQTQYF. CDR3 bases: TGTGCCAGCAGCTTGGATTCTCAGACCCAGTACTTC.

This clonotype has just one count. A much larger clone is a single base away; this may be a read error. The chain recombines TRBV10-2 with TRBJ2-7; D remains unclear. The CDR3 consists of 11 residues. V was cut by 4 bases and J by 8 bases, with 9 bases left in between. Germline assignment: CDR1 WSHSY and CDR2 SAAADI. The CDR3 region has the DNA TGCGCCAGCAGTGTTGGTGGCAAGCAGTACTTC. Translation gives CASSVGGKQYF.

The V call is TRBV14, the J call TRBJ2-7; D unclear. V shed 1 base and J shed 2 bases, with 9 bases lying between them. Germline CDR1 and CDR2: SGHDN and FVKESK. This CDR3 comprises 14 residues. CDR3 region: CASSQVDNPYEQYF. The CDR3 region has the DNA TGTGCCAGCAGCCAAGTTGACAATCCCTACGAGCAGTACTTC.

V is TRBV1 and J is TRBJ2-1; the DNA was not used to check the table's D call, TRBD2. TRBV1 is a pseudogene locus. The CDR3 spans 16 residues. The CDR3 nucleotides read TGCACCAGCAGCCGCGACTGCCGCTGGGCCTACAATGAGCAGTTCTTC. It translates to CTSSRDCRWAYNEQFF.

The J gene is TRBJ1-1, the V gene TRBV5-1; 10 bases are shared with TRBD1. The trim removed 4 bases at V and 3 bases at J, leaving 3 bases unmatched. The CDR3 covers 14 residues. In germline, CDR1 is SGHRS, CDR2 YFSETQ. CDR3 nucleotide sequence: TGCGCCAGCAGCAACGGACAGGGGGACACTGAAGCTTTCTTT. The encoded protein is CASSNGQGDTEAFF.

Note on this clonotype: One junction end does not reproduce the germline sequence, and a read error may be involved. The chain is built from TRBV7-7 and TRBJ1-1; D ambiguous. The CDR3 runs to 13 residues. Germline values: CDR1 SSHAT, CDR2 FNYEAQ (reference sequence). CDR3 DNA: TGTGCTAGCAGCTCCGCAGTGAACACTGAAGCTTTCTTT. Its translation: CASSSAVNTEAFF.

The CDR3 loop is CASSLTGVVGTEAFF. CDR3 DNA: TGTGCCAGCAGTTTAACAGGGGTCGTGGGAACTGAAGCTTTCTTT. The rearrangement uses TRBV27 and TRBJ1-1; 7 bases align to TRBD1. CDR1 and CDR2 from the germline V gene are MNHEY and SMNVEV (reference sequence). The junction had 8 bases not matched to a gene; V was cut back by 2 bases and J by 5 bases. The CDR3 runs 15 residues.

This clonotype was recorded a few times. This sequence joins TRBV20-1 and TRBJ2-3; 8 nucleotides match TRBD2. V was clipped by 0 bases and J by 8 bases; unmatched bases: 7. Germline V gives CDR1 DFQATT, CDR2 SNEGSKA (reference sequence). The CDR3 is 14 residues long. CDR3 in amino acids: CSARDPASGGTQYF. In nucleotides, the CDR3 is TGCAGTGCTAGAGATCCCGCCAGCGGGGGTACGCAGTATTTT.

V is TRBV21-1 and J is TRBJ1-1. TRBV21-1 has pseudogene status. This CDR3 region has 14 residues. DNA of the CDR3: TGTGCCAGCAGCAATCAGATCAGACTTCAGAGGGCTTTCTTT. Its protein product is CASSNQIRLQRAFF.

The table lists this clonotype with many counts. The chain is built from TRBV7-3 and TRBJ2-2, with D perhaps matching TRBD1 or TRBD2 (5 bases each). Trimming cost V 1 base and J 5 bases, with 8 bases left between them. Germline CDR1 reads SGHTA; CDR2 reads FQGTGA. This CDR3 has 14 residues. CDR3 nucleotide sequence: TGTGCCAGCAGCTTAATCGGGGCTACCGGGGAGCTGTTTTTT. Its protein is CASSLIGATGELFF. Drawing the rest from reference TRBV7-3 and TRBJ2-2, the complete variable domain is GAGVSQTPSNKVTEKGKYVELRCDPISGHTALYWYRQSLGQGPEFLIYFQGTGAADDSGLPNDRFFAVRPEGSVSTLKIQRTERGDSAVYLCASSLIGATGELFFGEGSRLTVL.

The V gene is TRBV7-2, the J gene TRBJ2-1; TRBD2 aligns across 9 bases. This CDR3 is built from 20 residues. With V trimmed by 1 base and J by 4 bases, 17 bases remained unmatched. The germline V gene encodes CDR1 SGHTA and CDR2 FQGNSA. CDR3 loop: CASSLGPIWRREGLYNEQFF. The CDR3 coding sequence is TGTGCCAGCAGCTTAGGGCCTATTTGGAGGCGGGAGGGCCTTTACAATGAGCAGTTCTTC.

This chain connects TRBV7-2 to TRBJ2-3; D not resolved. The V end was cut by 1 base, the J end by 4 bases, with 12 bases between. This CDR3 contains 15 residues. Germline lookup yields CDR1 SGHTA and CDR2 FQGNSA. This CDR3 is CASSLEGVPADTQYF. The CDR3 DNA reads as TGTGCCAGCAGCTTAGAGGGCGTCCCGGCAGATACGCAGTATTTT.

This clonotype was recorded a few times. V and J are TRBV3-1 and TRBJ2-1; D perhaps matches TRBD2 (7 bases). V was shortened by 4 bases and J by 6 bases, with 19 bases between the two germline ends. Germline V lookup: CDR1 LGHDT, CDR2 YNNKEL (reference sequence). The CDR3 loop spans 16 amino acids. CDR3 DNA: TGTGCCAGCAGCCCCCGAGGGGGGAGGGCCCTCAATGAGCAGTTCTTC. It is translated as CASSPRGGRALNEQFF.

This clonotype came up a few times. The CDR3 bases are TGTGCCAGCAGCCAAGAAGGTAGTTTTGATACGCAGTATTTT. This translates into CASSQEGSFDTQYF. The gene calls are TRBV4-2 and TRBJ2-3, with D unresolved. Germline CDR1 reads LGHNA; CDR2 reads YNFKEQ. With 0 bases removed from V and 6 bases from J, the gap between germline ends came to 10 bases. The CDR3 is 14 residues long.

The CDR3 here is CSVTSALSTDTQYF. The CDR3 DNA follows: TGCAGTGTCACTAGCGCTCTTAGCACAGATACGCAGTATTTT. The chain combines TRBV20-1 with TRBJ2-3, with 7 bases identical to TRBD2. CDR3 length: 14 amino acids. Germline V gene lookup returns CDR1 DFQATT and CDR2 SNEGSKA (reference sequence). The V gene end was trimmed by 7 bases and the J gene end by 0 bases; junction bases not matched to a gene: 7.

A word on this clonotype: An end of the junction does not agree with germline; a read error may underlie this. The chain joins TRBV5-6 to TRBJ2-2; D is unclear. Germline V gene lookup returns CDR1 SGHDT and CDR2 YYEEEE. This CDR3 spans 16 amino acids. CDR3 nucleotides: TGTGCCAGCAGCAGCGCGGCGGCACTTTACACCAGGGAGCTGTTTTTT. Translated, it gives CASSSAAALYTRELFF.

The rearrangement uses TRBV7-2 and TRBJ2-7; TRBD1 might be the D (6 bases). The CDR3 has 14 residues. Germline lookup yields CDR1 SGHTA and CDR2 FQGNSA. Trimming cost V 5 bases and J 2 bases, with 13 bases left between them. CDR3 nucleotides: TGTGCCAGCAGCGTAACTACAGGGCCCTACGAGCAGTACTTC. It encodes CASSVTTGPYEQYF.